These T cell receptor beta chains were read from a single sample in a study of vaccination and CD4 T cells after COVID-19. A single record per CDR3 protein comes from TCRdb applying MiXCR to the PCR reads. The sample has tens of thousands of distinct CDR3 sequences; around two fifths are singletons. Their antigens remain unidentified. Source: CD4+ T cells from blood, cultured in vitro, taken about 7 months after SARS-CoV-2 vaccination. The receptors derive from a human donor who had recovered from COVID-19. Each CDR3 is given with its conserved first and last residue. A D gene is named only where the DNA matches it firmly. Size values are once, few and many counts, or a class for expanded clones, and some rows have none.

j_gene | v_gene | abundance | d_gene | CDR3aa | CDR3nt
TRBJ2-5 | TRBV7-9 | - | - | CASSYGAQETQYF | TGTGCCAGCAGTTACGGGGCACAAGAGACCCAGTACTTC
TRBJ2-2 | TRBV4-2 | - | TRBD2 | CASSQVLAESGNTGELFF | TGTGCCAGCAGCCAAGTACTAGCGGAATCAGGGAACACCGGGGAGCTGTTTTTT
TRBJ1-2 | TRBV20-1 | few | - | CSARAQGSNYGYTF | TGCAGTGCTAGAGCTCAGGGCTCTAACTATGGCTACACCTTC
TRBJ1-2 | TRBV6-9 | few | - | CASSYEGSGYTF | TGTGCCAGCAGTTATGAAGGGTCTGGCTACACCTTC
TRBJ1-1 | TRBV19 | - | TRBD1 | CASSPGTGGLMNTEAFF | TGTGCCAGTAGTCCGGGGACAGGGGGCCTCATGAACACTGAAGCTTTCTTT
TRBJ1-2 | TRBV19 | few | TRBD1 | CASSYRGNYGYTF | TGTGCCAGTAGTTACAGGGGGAACTATGGCTACACCTTC
TRBJ1-5 | TRBV10-3 | - | - | CATGGAGGPQHF | TGTGCCACGGGGGGGGCCGGGGGGCCCCAGCATTTT
TRBJ1-1 | TRBV7-3 | - | - | CASSLARNTEAFF | TGTGCCAGCAGCTTAGCGCGGAACACTGAAGCTTTCTTT
TRBJ2-5 | TRBV7-9 | few | - | CASTWYQETQYF | TGTGCCAGCACGTGGTACCAAGAGACCCAGTACTTC
TRBJ1-1 | TRBV15 | many | - | CATSSGMWTEAFF | TGTGCCACCAGCAGCGGGATGTGGACTGAAGCTTTCTTT
TRBJ2-3 | TRBV15 | - | - | CATSREGSKQYF | TGTGCCACCAGCAGAGAGGGCAGTAAGCAGTATTTT
TRBJ1-1 | TRBV7-7 | - | - | CASSVGMNTEAFF | TGTGCTAGCAGCGTTGGAATGAACACTGAAGCTTTCTTT
TRBJ1-2 | TRBV7-2 | - | - | CASSFAGNYGYTF | TGTGCCAGCAGCTTTGCAGGGAACTATGGCTACACCTTC
TRBJ1-2 | TRBV11-2 | - | - | CASSSPRKAGYTF | TGTGCCAGCAGCTCCCCGAGGAAGGCCGGCTACACCTTC
TRBJ2-5 | TRBV14 | - | - | CASSQAGQTWGTQYF | TGTGCCAGCAGCCAAGCAGGGCAGACATGGGGGACCCAGTACTTC
TRBJ1-5 | TRBV20-1 | medium-sized | - | CSARELGYLSNQPQHF | TGCAGTGCTAGGGAATTGGGGTATCTTAGCAATCAGCCCCAGCATTTT
TRBJ1-3 | TRBV20-1 | - | - | CSARNGRSSGNTIYF | TGCAGTGCTCGAAATGGACGCAGCTCTGGAAACACCATATATTTT
TRBJ2-3 | TRBV20-1 | - | TRBD2 | CSVAGEDTVGDTQYF | TGCAGTGTAGCGGGAGAGGATACCGTGGGGGATACGCAGTATTTT
TRBJ2-7 | TRBV20-1 | few | - | CSARDQRGAYEQYF | TGCAGTGCTAGAGATCAGAGGGGGGCTTACGAGCAGTACTTC
TRBJ2-4 | TRBV11-3 | - | TRBD2 | CASSLEGTTIQYF | TGTGCCAGCAGCTTAGAGGGGACTACCATTCAGTACTTC
TRBJ2-3 | TRBV20-1 | - | - | CSARDYPTQYF | TGCAGTGCTAGAGACTACCCGACGCAGTATTTT
TRBJ2-2 | TRBV7-6 | - | - | CASSVDGELFF | TGTGCCAGCAGCGTTGACGGGGAGCTGTTTTTT
TRBJ2-3 | TRBV20-1 | - | - | CSARAGGTSTDTQYF | TGCAGTGCTAGAGCAGGAGGCACGTCCACAGATACGCAGTATTTT
TRBJ2-2 | TRBV6-1 | once | - | CASSWIPANTGELFF | TGTGCCAGCTCATGGATACCTGCGAACACCGGGGAGCTGTTTTTT